This T cell receptor beta chain was recorded in a study of response to subunit inactivated influenza vaccine. Study-wide points: With each seasonal influenza vaccination, the authors suggested, few new T cells are recruited.

TCRdb reanalysed the RT-PCR reads using MiXCR and keeps one entry per CDR3 protein. The sample has about 500,000 distinct CDR3 sequences; under 8.5% are singletons. V trimming: 5 bases; J trimming: 4 bases; junction bases outside the gene matches: 3. The CDR3 has 16 amino acids. Only a few counts were recorded for this clonotype. Its antigen remains unknown. V gene TRBV12-3 or TRBV12-4 combines with J gene TRBJ2-3, with 16 bases fitting TRBD2. Sample: PBMCs from blood, taken around 25 months after vaccination. This receptor was taken from a man between 50 and 70 years old who received an inactivated influenza vaccine. Here the CDR3 reads CASSQGLAGGPDTQYF. The CDR3 nucleotides read TGTGCCAGCAGTCAGGGACTAGCGGGAGGGCCAGATACGCAGTATTTT.